These 14 T cell receptor beta chains were all obtained from the same sample, sequenced in a study of shared clonotypes between healthy human individuals. Repertoires were generated with immunoSEQ multiplex PCR, while TCRdb's copy carries only in-frame clones and drops some. There are 450,000 to 500,000 clones in the sample; about 85% occur only once, and roughly 13% lies in the top ten. Sequenced sample: PBMCs. The source is a woman aged 40 to 50 in good health. Some clones in this sample may be carry-over from other donors' samples.

Turning to this clone: A junction end diverges from the germline sequence, so it may reflect a read error. The rearrangement joins TRBV7-7 to TRBJ1-1; D not resolved. Looked up from germline, CDR1 is SSHAT and CDR2 is FNYEAQ (reference sequence). This CDR3 has 13 residues. CDR3 loop: CASSLAQDTEAFF. DNA for the CDR3: TGTGCTAGCAGCTTAGCCCAGGACACTGAAGCTTTCTTT.

The rearrangement joins TRBV7-8 to TRBJ2-7; weak D call: TRBD2 (6 bases). Per germline, CDR1 SGHVS and CDR2 FQNEAQ. The CDR3 has 13 residues. Trimming pared 1 base from V and 5 bases from J, leaving 9 bases between. The CDR3, as DNA: TGTGCCAGCAGCTTAGGTTCGGGAGACGAGCAGTACTTC. Encoded protein: CASSLGSGDEQYF.

The rearrangement uses TRBV27 and TRBJ2-7; possible D gene TRBD1, 6 bases. V dropped 6 bases and J dropped 4 bases, with 10 bases sitting between them. Germline V CDR1 and CDR2: MNHEY, SMNVEV (reference sequence). This CDR3 contains 12 residues. CDR3: CASSPGQYEQYF. The CDR3 DNA follows: TGTGCCAGCAGCCCCGGACAGTACGAGCAGTACTTC.

Written as DNA, the CDR3 is TGTGCCAGCAGTTTAGTGGGTAGCGGGAGCGGGGGCGAGCAGTTCTTC. Its translation: CASSLVGSGSGGEQFF. The genes are TRBV27 and TRBJ2-1, with TRBD2 matching over 9 bases. The CDR3 has 16 amino acids. Germline values: CDR1 MNHEY, CDR2 SMNVEV (reference sequence). J was trimmed by 10 bases and V by 2 bases; bases with no gene match: 12.

The chain employs TRBV4-2 and TRBJ1-2; 10 nucleotides agree with TRBD1. CDR1 is LGHNA and CDR2 is YNFKEQ in the germline V gene. After removal of 4 bases from V and 10 bases from J, the junction contained 9 bases not matched to a gene. This CDR3 comprises 14 residues. CDR3: CASSPLGGQGVYTF. The CDR3, as DNA: TGTGCCAGCAGCCCACTAGGCGGACAGGGGGTCTACACCTTC.

The chain uses TRBV6-1 and TRBJ2-7; no clear D gene. Germline-derived CDR1 and CDR2 are MNHNS and SASEGT. The CDR3 extends over 13 amino acids. Trimming took 7 bases from V and 2 from J, leaving 12 bases between them. The CDR3 nucleotides are TGTGCCAGCACCGAACGGCAGCCCTACGAGCAGTACTTC. Translated: CASTERQPYEQYF.

This clone was detected only a few times. The chain is built from TRBV7-9 and TRBJ1-2; tentative D call: TRBD1 (5 bases). Germline V gene sequence: CDR1 SEHNR, CDR2 FQNEAQ (reference sequence). The V gene lost 5 bases and the J gene lost 4 bases, with 8 bases spanning the gap. This CDR3 comprises 12 residues. CDR3 residues: CASSGDGYGYTF. CDR3 sequence (DNA): TGTGCCAGCAGCGGGGACGGCTATGGCTACACCTTC.

This chain joins TRBV7-7 and TRBJ2-7, with TRBD1 matching over 9 bases. Per the germline V gene, CDR1 is SSHAT and CDR2 is FNYEAQ (reference sequence). With V trimmed by 5 bases and J by 3 bases, 5 bases remained unmatched. The CDR3 is 14 residues long. The CDR3 sequence is CASSPGQGLYEQYF. Here the CDR3 DNA reads TGTGCCAGCAGCCCGGGACAGGGACTCTACGAGCAGTACTTC.

This clone came up a few times. The chain links TRBV5-4 to TRBJ2-7; 10 nucleotides line up with TRBD1. Germline V CDR1 and CDR2: SGHNT, YYREEE (reference sequence). The CDR3 is made up of 15 amino acids. After removal of 4 bases from V and 0 bases from J, the junction contained 4 bases not matched to a gene. The CDR3: CASSPRTGGSYEQYF. DNA of the CDR3: TGTGCCAGCAGCCCGCGGACAGGGGGCTCCTACGAGCAGTACTTC. The whole variable domain, remainder taken from reference TRBV5-4 and TRBJ2-7, is ETGVTQSPTHLIKTRGQQVTLRCSSQSGHNTVSWYQQALGQGPQFIFQYYREEENGRGNFPPRFSGLQFPNYSSELNVNALELDDSALYLCASSPRTGGSYEQYFGPGTRLTVT.

In the case of this clone: A far larger clone is one base from this, pointing to a likely read error. The chain is built from TRBV6-5 and TRBJ2-4, with D possibly being TRBD2 (5 bases). CDR1 MNHEY and CDR2 SVGAGI come from the germline V gene. The length of the CDR3 is 13 residues. V gave up 2 bases and J gave up 7 bases, with 9 bases separating them. In nucleotides, the CDR3 is TGTGCCAGCAGTTACCTATCGGGGAACATTCAGTACTTC. It encodes CASSYLSGNIQYF.

V usage is TRBV18 and J usage is TRBJ2-1, with 9 bases matching TRBD2. CDR1 KGHSH and CDR2 LQKENI come from the germline V gene. This CDR3 is 16 amino acids long. V lost 1 base, J lost 4 bases, and 5 bases stayed unmatched. DNA for the CDR3: TGTGCCAGCTCACCACTCGTAGCGGGAGTATACAATGAGCAGTTCTTC. It encodes CASSPLVAGVYNEQFF.

The chain couples TRBV30 to TRBJ1-2, with 7 bases that match TRBD1. CDR1 and CDR2 from the germline V gene are GTSNPN and SVGIG (reference sequence). This CDR3 contains 14 residues. V was pared by 3 bases and J by 7 bases, with 11 bases of the junction left unmatched. CDR3 nucleotide sequence: TGTGCCTGGAGAGGGGACAGACTCCTGGGTGGCTACACCTTC. Its translation is CAWRGDRLLGGYTF.

For the CDR3, the DNA is TGTGCCAGCGGAAGACAGGGGGTAGTTTATGGCTACACCTTC. It specifies CASGRQGVVYGYTF. The gene calls are TRBV5-8 and TRBJ1-2; 9 bases fit TRBD1. The CDR3 is made up of 14 amino acids. The junction had 9 bases not matched to a gene; V was cut back by 7 bases and J by 5 bases. The germline V gene encodes CDR1 SGHTS and CDR2 YDEGEE.

The V gene is TRBV15, the J gene TRBJ2-4; no definite D call. This CDR3 is 12 amino acids long. The germline CDR1 and CDR2 sequences are LNHNV and YYDKDF (reference sequence). Deletions cut 1 base from V and 9 bases from J, with 7 bases between. CDR3 nucleotide sequence: TGTGCCACCAGCAGAGTTGATAGCATTCAGTACTTC. Its protein product is CATSRVDSIQYF.